This T cell receptor beta chain originates from a study of T cells after somatic rescue of genetic block. This clone was counted only a few times. Assay used: immunoSEQ multiplex PCR; TCRdb lists only in-frame clones, some missing. The table includes about 14,000 clones, about 71% detected once. The CDR3 has 14 residues. Trimming shortened V by 6 bases and J by 1 base, and 13 bases separated the two germline ends. The germline V gene encodes CDR1 MNHEY and CDR2 SMNVEV (reference sequence). Material: peripheral blood mononuclear cells (PBMCs). The V gene is TRBV27, the J gene TRBJ2-7; a possible D gene is TRBD2 (6 bases). The receptor's source is a boy aged 5-17 years. The CDR3 sequence is CASSPTGSSYEQYF. CDR3 nucleotide sequence: TGTGCCAGCAGCCCCACCGGGAGTTCCTACGAGCAGTACTTC.